This T cell receptor beta chain was recorded in a study of CD4+ T cells in melanoma. Data came from immunoSEQ multiplex PCR; TCRdb stores just in-frame clones and leaves some out. The top ten hold approximately 10% of the sample, which has some 10,000 clones, roughly two thirds seen once. This clone has a single count. CDR3 length equals 16 residues. CDR1 is SGHRS and CDR2 is YFSETQ in the germline V gene. The V segment lost 4 bases and the J segment 13 bases; nucleotides outside the gene matches: 14. The receptor was isolated from a human donor with melanoma. The chain has TRBV5-1 and TRBJ2-2, with 12 positions matching TRBD1. Material for sequencing was cells from a culture (not recorded whether cultured in vitro). This CDR3 is CASSPEVPGQGAGLFF. The CDR3 DNA reads as TGCGCCAGCAGCCCAGAGGTCCCGGGACAGGGGGCCGGGCTGTTTTTT. The whole variable domain, remainder taken from reference TRBV5-1 and TRBJ2-2, is KAGVTQTPRYLIKTRGQQVTLSCSPISGHRSVSWYQQTPGQGLQFLFEYFSETQRNKGNFPGRFSGRQFSNSRSEMNVSTLELGDSALYLCASSPEVPGQGAGLFFGEGSRLTVL.